This T cell receptor beta chain was captured by sequencing in a study of T-cell reconstitution after alpha-beta-depleted transplantation in children. This clonotype was detected many times. Its cognate antigen is unknown. Overall study findings and caveats: Surviving recipient T cells and thymic progenitors accounted for the high day-60 TCRbeta diversity observed in some patients. Reported findings indicate that, about two months after transplant, alpha-beta T cells came from several hundred expanded clones, which were derived from non-depleted graft cells.

Per germline, CDR1 DFQATT and CDR2 SNEGSKA (reference sequence). The CDR3 runs to 14 residues. Trimming removed 5 bases from V and 10 bases from J; junction bases left unmatched: 11. Using unique molecular identifiers, the investigators prepared the TCRbeta library. TCRdb independently ran MiXCR on the PCR reads; one entry per CDR3 protein. This sample has about 180,000 distinct CDR3 sequences; 11% occur once, and the top ten carry less than 15%. The sample was PBMCs, taken before TCRalphabeta/CD19-depleted stem cell transplant. The clonotype was recovered from a boy between 2 and 10 years old with acute myeloid leukemia, due to receive a stem cell transplant. The rearrangement links TRBV20-1 to TRBJ1-6; the match to TRBD1 covers 7 bases. The chain's CDR3 is CSASSRDRTSPLHF. CDR3 coding DNA: TGCAGTGCTTCATCCCGGGACAGAACCTCACCCCTCCACTTT.